This entry lists 20 T cell receptor beta chains sequenced from one sample in a study of Graves' ophthalmopathy and Graves' hyperthyroidism. Researchers took RNA transcripts and amplified TCR beta CDR3 regions from them. The workflow started with a first-round RT-PCR run with HTBI primers and then moved on to a second-round multiplex PCR. One entry per CDR3 protein results from TCRdb running MiXCR on the multiplex PCR reads. Of roughly 1.1 million distinct CDR3 sequences in the sample, less than 45% were seen once. The sample comprised peripheral blood or thyroid tissue (not recorded which). These receptors were taken from an adult man with Graves' hyperthyroidism.

The chain combines TRBV29-1 with TRBJ1-1, with 7 bases fitting TRBD1. V trimming: 1 base; J trimming: 9 bases; junction bases outside the gene matches: 8. CDR3 size: 13 residues. Germline lookup yields CDR1 SQVTM and CDR2 ANQGSEA. DNA for the CDR3: TGCAGCGTTGAAGGGCAGGGGGGTTGGCAAGCTTTCTTT. Translation: CSVEGQGGWQAFF.

CDR3 region: CASSRTGASRETQYF. The CDR3 bases are TGTGCCAGCAGCCGGACAGGGGCAAGTCGGGAGACCCAGTACTTC. This chain connects TRBV12-3 or TRBV12-4 to TRBJ2-5, with 9 bases fitting TRBD1. The junction had 10 bases not matched to a gene; V was cut back by 6 bases and J by 5 bases. The CDR3 contains 15 residues.

The rearrangement uses TRBV2 and TRBJ2-2, with TRBD2 matching over 8 bases. This CDR3 has 14 residues. CDR1 and CDR2 from the germline V gene are SNHLY and FYNNEI. With 3 bases clipped from V and 5 bases from J, the junction kept 2 bases outside the gene matches. CDR3 region: CASSESGGTGELFF. DNA for the CDR3: TGTGCCAGCAGTGAGTCGGGGGGGACCGGGGAGCTGTTTTTT.

This clonotype was observed many times. The V and J genes are TRBV20-1 and TRBJ1-6; the D gene is possibly TRBD1 (5 bases). The germline gives CDR1 DFQATT, CDR2 SNEGSKA (reference sequence). The CDR3 is 17 residues long. Between the trimmed V and J ends, which lost 0 bases and 9 bases, there was a span of 21 bases. The CDR3 nucleotides read TGCAGTGCTAGAGATGCGGGGAAGGGGAGGGATCTTTCACCCCTCCACTTT. Amino acid sequence: CSARDAGKGRDLSPLHF.

Comment on this clonotype: With a much larger clone just one base away, this may be a read error. This chain joins TRBV10-2 and TRBJ1-2; 8 positions agree with TRBD1. The CDR3 is 17 amino acids. The germline V gene encodes CDR1 WSHSY and CDR2 SAAADI. Unmatched junction bases numbered 17, after V lost 6 bases and J lost 5 bases. In nucleotides, the CDR3 is TGCGCCAGCAGCTCCGGGACAGGTCCCTTCGTGGGGTATGGCTACACCTTC. It translates to CASSSGTGPFVGYGYTF.

This clonotype was observed a handful of times. Sequence at one end of the junction differs from germline and may be a read error. The genes are TRBV3-1 and TRBJ2-2; TRBD1 matches 7 bases. Germline assignment: CDR1 LGHDT and CDR2 YNNKEL (reference sequence). The CDR3 runs 12 residues. This CDR3 reads CANSQGAGELFF. CDR3 nucleotides: TGTGCCAACAGCCAGGGGGCCGGGGAGCTGTTTTTT.

This clonotype was counted between two and nine times. V gene TRBV19 combines with J gene TRBJ2-7; 13 bases line up with TRBD2. Germline trimming cut 5 bases from V and 5 bases from J; bases unmatched to any gene: 12. Per the germline V gene, CDR1 is LNHDA and CDR2 is SQIVND (reference sequence). The length of the CDR3 is 17 residues. The CDR3 bases are TGTGCCAGTAGTCTCAGACTAGCGGGGGGTAAAGCGGACGAGCAGTACTTC. Translation gives CASSLRLAGGKADEQYF.

This clonotype was counted many times. This rearrangement joins TRBV7-8 to TRBJ2-7; D might be TRBD2 (6 bases). The germline V gene encodes CDR1 SGHVS and CDR2 FQNEAQ. V lost 3 bases and J lost 3, with 24 bases in between. This CDR3 contains 18 residues. The chain's CDR3 is CASSFAGSWGSGLYEQYF. The CDR3 nucleotides read TGTGCCAGCAGCTTCGCGGGGTCTTGGGGTAGCGGCCTCTACGAGCAGTACTTC. The full variable domain, in which reference TRBV7-8 and TRBJ2-7 provide the parts outside the CDR3, is GAGVSQSPRYKVAKRGQDVALRCDPISGHVSLFWYQQALGQGPEFLTYFQNEAQLDKSGLPSDRFFAERPEGSVSTLKIQRTQQEDSAVYLCASSFAGSWGSGLYEQYFGPGTRLTVT.

This clonotype showed up just a few times. The chain links TRBV9 to TRBJ2-7; TRBD1 agrees at 7 bases. Trimming took 2 bases from V and 1 from J; bases not matched to a gene: 9. This CDR3 comprises 16 residues. Germline CDR1 reads SGDLS; CDR2 reads YYNGEE. The CDR3 sequence: CASSVAPGTESYEQYF. The CDR3 DNA follows: TGTGCCAGCAGCGTCGCCCCCGGGACAGAATCCTACGAGCAGTACTTC. Full variable domain (remainder filled in from reference TRBV9 and TRBJ2-7): DSGVTQTPKHLITATGQRVTLRCSPRSGDLSVYWYQQSLDQGLQFLIQYYNGEERAKGNILERFSAQQFPDLHSELNLSSLELGDSALYFCASSVAPGTESYEQYFGPGTRLTVT.

The chain employs TRBV5-4 and TRBJ1-1, with D unresolved. V shed 4 bases and J shed 7 bases, with 20 bases lying between them. Germline CDR1 and CDR2: SGHNT and YYREEE (reference sequence). The length of the CDR3 is 15 residues. For the CDR3, the DNA is TGTGCCAGCAGCCCCGGGAACAGACCGCGGGGTGAAGCTTTCTTT. Translating it yields CASSPGNRPRGEAFF.

The chain combines TRBV6-6 with TRBJ1-2; D gene unclear. CDR1 is MNHNY and CDR2 is SVGAGI in the germline V gene (reference sequence). This CDR3 comprises 16 residues. Trimming took 2 bases from V and 1 from J, leaving 14 bases between them. The CDR3 region is CASSYTTTDGNYGYTF. CDR3 in DNA: TGTGCCAGCAGTTACACTACGACGGACGGTAACTATGGCTACACCTTC.

This clonotype was counted at least ten times. V and J are TRBV29-1 and TRBJ2-2; 15 bases line up with TRBD2. Losses at the gene ends were 4 bases for V and 3 bases for J; bases not matched to a gene: 12. CDR1 and CDR2 (germline): SQVTM, ANQGSEA. This CDR3 has 19 amino acids. The CDR3 DNA is TGCAGCGTTGCCCTGGGACTAGCGGGAGGAGGTTTGCACACCGGGGAGCTGTTTTTT. It encodes CSVALGLAGGGLHTGELFF.

The chain combines TRBV4-3 with TRBJ1-1; 10 bases line up with TRBD1. V dropped 3 bases and J dropped 8; count of bases not matched to a gene: 6. The germline V gene encodes CDR1 LGHNA and CDR2 YSLEER. The CDR3 length is 14 residues. In DNA, the CDR3 is TGCGCCAGCAGCCAGACTGGACAGGGGGAAGAAGCTTTCTTT. Protein: CASSQTGQGEEAFF.

The chain joins TRBV7-6 to TRBJ2-2; 8 bases fit TRBD2. The J segment lost 7 bases and the V segment lost 2 bases, leaving 6 bases of the junction unmatched. CDR1 and CDR2 from the germline V gene are SGHVS and FNYEAQ. The CDR3 runs 15 residues. CDR3 nucleotides: TGTGCCAGCAGCTTAAGGTCCAGCGGGAGCGGGGAGCTGTTTTTT. This codes for CASSLRSSGSGELFF.

This chain connects TRBV15 to TRBJ1-2; TRBD1 aligns across 8 bases. Germline lookup yields CDR1 LNHNV and CDR2 YYDKDF (reference sequence). This CDR3 is built from 15 residues. Trimming cost V 2 bases and J 4 bases; bases outside gene matches: 6. CDR3 nucleotides: TGTGCCACCAGCAGACCAGTCGGGACAGGCTATGGCTACACCTTC. It is translated as CATSRPVGTGYGYTF.

This chain joins TRBV4-1 and TRBJ2-3; D might be TRBD2 (6 bases). This CDR3 spans 16 amino acids. Trimming stripped 0 bases from V and 3 bases from J, with 13 bases between. CDR1 and CDR2 from the germline V gene are MGHRA and YSYEKL. CDR3: CASSQDYPGETDTQYF. The CDR3 coding sequence is TGCGCCAGCAGCCAAGATTACCCGGGAGAAACAGATACGCAGTATTTT.

The chain employs TRBV11-2 and TRBJ1-2; D is unresolved. V was shortened by 1 base and J by 6 bases, with 12 bases between the two germline ends. This CDR3 contains 14 residues. CDR1 and CDR2 (germline): SGHAT, FQNNGV. This chain's CDR3 is CASSLARTSDGYTF. CDR3 coding DNA: TGTGCCAGCAGCTTAGCCCGGACCTCCGATGGCTACACCTTC.

This clonotype was seen repeatedly, ten times or more. The chain couples TRBV20-1 to TRBJ2-5; D not certain. Germline V gene lookup returns CDR1 DFQATT and CDR2 SNEGSKA (reference sequence). The CDR3 is made up of 11 amino acids. Trimming took off 3 bases at V and 3 bases at J, with 5 bases between the two ends. In DNA form, the CDR3 reads TGCAGTGCTAGTAACGAAGAGACCCAGTACTTC. Translating it yields CSASNEETQYF.

This clonotype was counted many times. Here the CDR3 reads CSGGETGELFF. The CDR3 bases are TGCAGCGGGGGTGAGACCGGGGAGCTGTTTTTT. The chain combines TRBV29-1 with TRBJ2-2; D not certain. CDR1 SQVTM and CDR2 ANQGSEA come from the germline V gene. V gave up 7 bases and J gave up 5 bases, with 8 bases separating them. The CDR3 loop spans 11 amino acids.

The J gene is TRBJ2-5, the V gene TRBV2; D perhaps matches TRBD2 (6 bases). Trimming removed 6 bases at V and 4 bases at J, with 15 bases between. This CDR3 has 14 amino acids. Germline V gene data show CDR1 as SNHLY and CDR2 as FYNNEI. The CDR3 nucleotides read TGTGCCAGCAGCCAAGGCGGGATGGGAGAGACCCAGTACTTC. Amino acid sequence: CASSQGGMGETQYF. The full variable domain, with the rest looked up from reference TRBV2 and TRBJ2-5, is EPEVTQTPSHQVTQMGQEVILRCVPISNHLYFYWYRQILGQKVEFLVSFYNNEISEKSEIFDDQFSVERPDGSNFTLKIRSTKLEDSAMYFCASSQGGMGETQYFGPGTRLLVL.